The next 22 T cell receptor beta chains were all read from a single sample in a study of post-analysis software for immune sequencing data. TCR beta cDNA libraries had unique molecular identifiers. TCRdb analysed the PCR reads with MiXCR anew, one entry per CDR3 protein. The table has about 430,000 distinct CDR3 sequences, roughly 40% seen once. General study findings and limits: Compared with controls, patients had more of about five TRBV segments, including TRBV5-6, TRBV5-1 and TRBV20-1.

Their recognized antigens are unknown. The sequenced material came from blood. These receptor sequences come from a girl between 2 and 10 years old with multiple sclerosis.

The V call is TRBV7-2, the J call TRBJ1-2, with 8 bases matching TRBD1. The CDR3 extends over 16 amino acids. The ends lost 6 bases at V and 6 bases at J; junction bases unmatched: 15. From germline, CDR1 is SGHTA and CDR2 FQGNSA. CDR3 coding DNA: TGTGCCAGCAGTCCCCGCCGGGCAGGGGGCGGAAATGGCTACACCTTC. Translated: CASSPRRAGGGNGYTF.

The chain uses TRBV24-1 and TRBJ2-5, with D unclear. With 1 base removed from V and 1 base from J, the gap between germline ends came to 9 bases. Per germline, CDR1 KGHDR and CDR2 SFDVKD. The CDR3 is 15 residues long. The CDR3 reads CATSDFAASQETQYF. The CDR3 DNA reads TGTGCCACCAGTGATTTTGCAGCGTCCCAAGAGACCCAGTACTTC.

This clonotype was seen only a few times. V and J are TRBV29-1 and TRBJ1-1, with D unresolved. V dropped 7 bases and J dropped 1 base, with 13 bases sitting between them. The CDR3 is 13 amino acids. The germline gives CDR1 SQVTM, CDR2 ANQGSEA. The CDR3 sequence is CSAGRVRNTEAFF. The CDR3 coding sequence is TGCAGCGCCGGTCGGGTCAGGAACACTGAAGCTTTCTTT.

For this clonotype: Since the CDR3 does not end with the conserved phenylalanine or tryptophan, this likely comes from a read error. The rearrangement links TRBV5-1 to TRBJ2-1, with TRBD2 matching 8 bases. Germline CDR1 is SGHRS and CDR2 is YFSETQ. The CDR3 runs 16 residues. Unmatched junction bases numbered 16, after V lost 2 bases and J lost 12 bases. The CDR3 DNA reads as TGCGCCAGCAGCTTAATCTCGGCTAGCGGGCCGCCCTCGCAGTTCTCC. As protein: CASSLISASGPPSQFS.

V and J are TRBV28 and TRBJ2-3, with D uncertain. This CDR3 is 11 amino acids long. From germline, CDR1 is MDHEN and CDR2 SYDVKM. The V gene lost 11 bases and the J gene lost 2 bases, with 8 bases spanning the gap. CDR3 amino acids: CASGVTDTQYF. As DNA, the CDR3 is TGTGCCTCCGGTGTCACAGATACGCAGTATTTT.

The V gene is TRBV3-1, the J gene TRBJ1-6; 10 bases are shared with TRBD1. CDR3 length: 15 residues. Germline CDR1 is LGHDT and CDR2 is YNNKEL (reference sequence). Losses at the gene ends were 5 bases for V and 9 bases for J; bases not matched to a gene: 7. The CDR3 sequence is CASSKTGTGVSPLHF. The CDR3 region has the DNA TGTGCCAGCAGCAAAACCGGGACAGGGGTTTCACCCCTCCACTTT.

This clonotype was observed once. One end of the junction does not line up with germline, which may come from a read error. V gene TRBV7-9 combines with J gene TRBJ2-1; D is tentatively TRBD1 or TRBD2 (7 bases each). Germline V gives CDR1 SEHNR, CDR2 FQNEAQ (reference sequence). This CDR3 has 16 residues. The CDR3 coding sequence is TGTGCCGGCAGCGGGGAGGAGGGGGCAGTTCACAATGAGCAGTTCTTC. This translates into CAGSGEEGAVHNEQFF.

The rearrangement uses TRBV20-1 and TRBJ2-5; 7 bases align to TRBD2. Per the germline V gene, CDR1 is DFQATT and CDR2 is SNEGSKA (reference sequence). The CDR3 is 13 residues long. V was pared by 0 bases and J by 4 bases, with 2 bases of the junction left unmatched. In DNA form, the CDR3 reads TGCAGTGCTAGAGATTCGGGGGGAGAGACCCAGTACTTC. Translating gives CSARDSGGETQYF.

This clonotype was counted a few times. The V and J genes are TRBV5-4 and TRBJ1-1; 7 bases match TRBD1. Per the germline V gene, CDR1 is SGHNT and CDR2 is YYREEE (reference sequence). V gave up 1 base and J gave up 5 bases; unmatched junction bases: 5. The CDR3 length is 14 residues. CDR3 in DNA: TGTGCCAGCAGCTTGAAGGGGGCCGGGACTGAAGCTTTCTTT. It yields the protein CASSLKGAGTEAFF.

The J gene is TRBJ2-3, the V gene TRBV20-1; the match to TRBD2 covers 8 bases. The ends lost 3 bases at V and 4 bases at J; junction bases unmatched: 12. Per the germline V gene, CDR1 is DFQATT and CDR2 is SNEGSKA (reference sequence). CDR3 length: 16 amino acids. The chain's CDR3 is CSARAPRTSIPDTQYF. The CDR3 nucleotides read TGCAGTGCTAGGGCCCCCAGGACTAGCATCCCAGATACGCAGTATTTT.

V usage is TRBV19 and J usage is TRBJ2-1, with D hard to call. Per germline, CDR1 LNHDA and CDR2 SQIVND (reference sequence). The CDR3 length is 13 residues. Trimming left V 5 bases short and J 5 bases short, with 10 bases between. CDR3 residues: CASSPYRDNEQFF. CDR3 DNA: TGTGCCAGTAGTCCGTACAGAGACAATGAGCAGTTCTTC.

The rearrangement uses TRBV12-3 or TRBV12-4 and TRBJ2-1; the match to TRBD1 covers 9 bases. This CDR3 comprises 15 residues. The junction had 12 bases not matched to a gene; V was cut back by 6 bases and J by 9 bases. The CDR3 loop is CASSKIGTGPTEQFF. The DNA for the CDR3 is TGTGCCAGCAGCAAGATCGGGACAGGGCCGACTGAGCAGTTCTTC.

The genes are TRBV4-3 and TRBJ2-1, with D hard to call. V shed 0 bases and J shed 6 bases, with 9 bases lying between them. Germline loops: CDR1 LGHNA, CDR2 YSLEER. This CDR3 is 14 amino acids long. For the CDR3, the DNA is TGCGCCAGCAGCCAAGATCGTAGAATCAATGAGCAGTTCTTC. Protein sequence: CASSQDRRINEQFF.

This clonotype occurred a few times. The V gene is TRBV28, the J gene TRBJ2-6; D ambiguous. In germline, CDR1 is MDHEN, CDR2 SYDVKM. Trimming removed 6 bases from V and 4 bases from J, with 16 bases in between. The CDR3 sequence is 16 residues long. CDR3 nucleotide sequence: TGTGCCAGCAGCCCCCTTGTAGGTTCCGGGGCCAACGTCCTGACTTTC. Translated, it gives CASSPLVGSGANVLTF.

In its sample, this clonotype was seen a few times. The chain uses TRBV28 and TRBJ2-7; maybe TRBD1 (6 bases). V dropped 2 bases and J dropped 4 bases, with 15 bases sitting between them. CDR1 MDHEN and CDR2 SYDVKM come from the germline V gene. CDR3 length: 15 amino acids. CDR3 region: CASSLMGAGLYEQYF. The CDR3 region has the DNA TGTGCCAGCAGTTTAATGGGGGCCGGGCTTTACGAGCAGTACTTC.

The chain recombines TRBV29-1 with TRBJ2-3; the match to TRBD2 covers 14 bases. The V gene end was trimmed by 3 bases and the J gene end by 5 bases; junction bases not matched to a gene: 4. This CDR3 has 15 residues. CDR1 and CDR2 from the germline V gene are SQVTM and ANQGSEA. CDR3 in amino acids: CSVEGTSGSEDTQYF. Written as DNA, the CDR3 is TGCAGCGTTGAGGGGACTAGCGGGAGTGAAGATACGCAGTATTTT.

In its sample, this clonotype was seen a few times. CDR3 sequence reads: CASSPVASGANGQFF. The CDR3 bases are TGTGCCAGCAGCCCGGTGGCTAGCGGGGCGAACGGGCAGTTCTTC. This rearrangement joins TRBV13 to TRBJ2-1, with 9 nucleotides matching TRBD2. V gave up 5 bases and J gave up 12 bases; unmatched junction bases: 14. This CDR3 is 15 amino acids long. Germline V gene lookup returns CDR1 PRHDT and CDR2 FYEKMQ (reference sequence).

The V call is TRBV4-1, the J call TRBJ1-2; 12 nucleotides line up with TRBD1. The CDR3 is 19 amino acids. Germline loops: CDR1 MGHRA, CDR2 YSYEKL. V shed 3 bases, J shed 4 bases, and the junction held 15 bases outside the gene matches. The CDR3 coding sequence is TGCGCCAGCAGCCAGACCGGGACAGGGGGCCCCTACTCTTCCTATGGCTACACCTTC. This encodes CASSQTGTGGPYSSYGYTF.

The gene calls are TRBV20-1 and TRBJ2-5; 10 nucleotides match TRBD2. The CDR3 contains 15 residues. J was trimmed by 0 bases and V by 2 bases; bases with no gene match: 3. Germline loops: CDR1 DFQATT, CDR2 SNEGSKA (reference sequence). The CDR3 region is CSARKRGGYQETQYF. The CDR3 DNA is TGCAGTGCTAGAAAGCGGGGGGGTTACCAAGAGACCCAGTACTTC.

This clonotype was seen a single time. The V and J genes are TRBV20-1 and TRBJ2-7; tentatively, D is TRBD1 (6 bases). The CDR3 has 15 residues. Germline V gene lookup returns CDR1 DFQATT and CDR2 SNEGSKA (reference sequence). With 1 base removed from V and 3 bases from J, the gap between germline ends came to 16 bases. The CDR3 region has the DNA TGCAGTGCTAGAGGGGCCGGCAGGGGAAGCTACGAGCAGTACTTC. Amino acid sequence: CSARGAGRGSYEQYF.

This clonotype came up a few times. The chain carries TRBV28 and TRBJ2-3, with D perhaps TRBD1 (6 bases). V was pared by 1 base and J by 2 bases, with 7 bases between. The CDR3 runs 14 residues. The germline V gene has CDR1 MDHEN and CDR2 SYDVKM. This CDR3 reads CASSLYRVTDTQYF. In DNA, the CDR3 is TGTGCCAGCAGTTTATACAGGGTCACAGATACGCAGTATTTT.

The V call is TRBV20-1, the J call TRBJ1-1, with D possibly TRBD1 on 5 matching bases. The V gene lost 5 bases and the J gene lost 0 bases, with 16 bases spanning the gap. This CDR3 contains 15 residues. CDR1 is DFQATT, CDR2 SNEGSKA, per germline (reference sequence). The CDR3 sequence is CSAGRTGTVNTEAFF. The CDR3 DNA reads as TGCAGTGCTGGTCGGACGGGGACGGTGAACACTGAAGCTTTCTTT.